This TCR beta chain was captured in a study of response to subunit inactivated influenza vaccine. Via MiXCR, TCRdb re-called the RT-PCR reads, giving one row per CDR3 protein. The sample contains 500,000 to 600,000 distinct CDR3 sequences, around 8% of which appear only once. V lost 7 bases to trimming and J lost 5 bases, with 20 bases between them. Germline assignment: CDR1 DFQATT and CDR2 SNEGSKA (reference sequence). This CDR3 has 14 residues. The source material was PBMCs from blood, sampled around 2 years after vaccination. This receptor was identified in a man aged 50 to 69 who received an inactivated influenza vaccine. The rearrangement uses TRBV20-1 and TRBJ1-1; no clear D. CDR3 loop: CSGGEGSGLTEAFF. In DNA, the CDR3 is TGCAGTGGCGGAGAGGGCAGTGGGTTGACTGAAGCTTTCTTT.